This T cell receptor (beta chain) was recovered during a study of blood T cells in healthy people across ages. Study-level information: Roughly one uniquely barcoded beta molecule per two T cells was captured.

Then a second PCR, running roughly 7 to 11 cycles, was carried out with a sample-barcoded 5' primer and a J-beta primer mix. TCRdb independently ran MiXCR on the 5' RACE reads; one entry per CDR3 protein. The sample lists hundreds of thousands of distinct CDR3 sequences, roughly three fifths seen once, with 30% to 40% in the top ten. J was trimmed by 4 bases and V by 3 bases; bases with no gene match: 11. This CDR3 has 17 amino acids. Per the germline V gene, CDR1 is KGHSH and CDR2 is LQKENI. This chain uses TRBV18 with TRBJ2-1; 8 nucleotides agree with TRBD1. The sample comprised blood. The sequence was collected from a man in his sixties in good health. CDR3: CASSPQDRGGLYNEQFF. The CDR3 DNA sequence: TGTGCCAGCTCACCCCAAGACAGGGGAGGTCTATACAATGAGCAGTTCTTC.